These 16 T cell receptor beta chains originate from one sample sequenced in a study of cytomegalovirus exposure and HLA in healthy donors. PCR involved 60 Vbeta and 13 Jbeta primers. The data were produced by immunoSEQ multiplex PCR, yet TCRdb's version contains in-frame clones alone and is incomplete. The sample has fewer than 250,000 clones, around 90% seen once; the top ten hold under 1.2%. Sequenced sample: PBMCs. All receptors derive from a boy between 2 and 10 years old in good health and CMV-seronegative.

The V call is TRBV13, the J call TRBJ2-5; 14 bases align to TRBD2. Germline values: CDR1 PRHDT, CDR2 FYEKMQ (reference sequence). Unmatched junction bases numbered 3, after V lost 0 bases and J lost 3 bases. This CDR3 is 17 amino acids long. Here the CDR3 reads CASSLGRGLAGEETQYF. Here the CDR3 DNA reads TGTGCCAGCAGCTTAGGCAGGGGACTAGCGGGGGAAGAGACCCAGTACTTC.

The chain employs TRBV15 and TRBJ2-1; TRBD2 is a possible D gene (6 bases). The germline V gene has CDR1 LNHNV and CDR2 YYDKDF (reference sequence). The CDR3 is 13 residues long. Trimming took off 0 bases at V and 8 bases at J, with 8 bases between the two ends. Written as DNA, the CDR3 is TGTGCCACCAGCAGAGATAGCGGCCATGAGCAGTTCTTC. It is translated as CATSRDSGHEQFF.

The chain is built from TRBV6-1 and TRBJ2-5; maybe TRBD1 (5 bases). Per germline, CDR1 MNHNS and CDR2 SASEGT. The CDR3 loop spans 14 amino acids. Trimming removed 2 bases from V and 5 bases from J, with 12 bases in between. CDR3 protein: CASSESQGKETQYF. DNA for the CDR3: TGTGCCAGCAGTGAATCGCAGGGAAAGGAGACCCAGTACTTC.

This rearrangement joins TRBV10-2 to TRBJ2-4; TRBD2 might be the D (5 bases). V lost 5 bases, J lost 4 bases, and 6 bases lay in between. CDR3 size: 12 residues. Germline CDR1 and CDR2: WSHSY and SAAADI. The CDR3 coding sequence is TGCGCCAGCAGTACGGGGAAAAACATTCAGTACTTC. Its translation is CASSTGKNIQYF.

The chain couples TRBV30 to TRBJ1-1, with 10 bases fitting TRBD1. Trimming took 0 bases from V and 2 from J; bases not matched to a gene: 6. The CDR3 runs 16 residues. The germline gives CDR1 GTSNPN, CDR2 SVGIG (reference sequence). The CDR3 nucleotides are TGTGCCTGGAGTGTAGCCCGGACAGGGGGTAACACTGAAGCTTTCTTT. Translating gives CAWSVARTGGNTEAFF.

The chain employs TRBV2 and TRBJ2-1; 7 bases are a match to TRBD2. This CDR3 is built from 12 residues. Germline V gene lookup returns CDR1 SNHLY and CDR2 FYNNEI. V dropped 6 bases and J dropped 10; count of bases not matched to a gene: 6. CDR3 coding DNA: TGTGCCAGCAGGCGGACTAGTGCGGAGCAGTTCTTC. Translating it yields CASRRTSAEQFF.

The chain has TRBV28 and TRBJ1-2; 7 bases agree with TRBD1. J was trimmed by 7 bases and V by 5 bases; bases with no gene match: 22. Germline-derived CDR1 and CDR2 are MDHEN and SYDVKM. The CDR3 has 18 residues. CDR3 coding DNA: TGTGCCAGCAGTCCAACGACAGGGTTTTTCTTCGGTGGGGTTGGCTACACCTTC. Encoded protein: CASSPTTGFFFGGVGYTF.

The chain employs TRBV6-5 and TRBJ2-1; 14 bases align to TRBD2. Germline CDR1 reads MNHEY; CDR2 reads SVGAGI. CDR3 length: 16 amino acids. With 4 bases clipped from V and 8 bases from J, the junction kept 7 bases outside the gene matches. The CDR3 sequence is CASSSYRTSGRYEQFF. DNA for the CDR3: TGTGCCAGCAGTTCTTACCGGACTAGCGGGAGGTATGAGCAGTTCTTC.

CDR3 nucleotide sequence: TGTGCCTTCGGGGGTTCACCCCTCCACTTT. Amino acids: CAFGGSPLHF. V and J are TRBV7-9 and TRBJ1-6, with a tentative D call TRBD1 (5 bases). There are 10 residues in the CDR3. With 11 bases removed from V and 9 bases from J, the gap between germline ends came to 8 bases. Germline V gene lookup returns CDR1 SEHNR and CDR2 FQNEAQ (reference sequence). Combining the CDR3 with reference TRBV7-9 and TRBJ1-6 gives the whole variable domain DTGVSQNPRHKITKRGQNVTFRCDPISEHNRLYWYRQTLGQGPEFLTYFQNEAQLEKSRLLSDRFSAERPKGSFSTLEIQRTEQGDSAMYLCAFGGSPLHFGNGTRLTVT.

The rearrangement links TRBV7-9 to TRBJ1-2; no firm D call. Between the trimmed V and J ends, which lost 5 bases and 4 bases, there was a span of 17 bases. Per germline, CDR1 SEHNR and CDR2 FQNEAQ (reference sequence). The CDR3 sequence is 15 residues long. CDR3 sequence: CASSALEKLTYGYTF. The CDR3 DNA is TGTGCCAGCAGCGCCCTTGAGAAGTTAACCTATGGCTACACCTTC.

This clone appeared a single time. The genes are TRBV9 and TRBJ1-1; D is undetermined. Germline CDR1 and CDR2: SGDLS and YYNGEE. Trimming pared 2 bases from V and 0 bases from J, leaving 11 bases between. This CDR3 spans 15 amino acids. CDR3 loop: CASSVLSVMNTEAFF. The DNA of the CDR3 is TGTGCCAGCAGCGTTCTCTCAGTAATGAACACTGAAGCTTTCTTT.

The chain combines TRBV5-1 with TRBJ2-3; maybe TRBD1 (6 bases). Germline CDR1 reads SGHRS; CDR2 reads YFSETQ. The CDR3 runs 14 residues. Trimming shortened V by 4 bases and J by 2 bases, and 11 bases separated the two germline ends. The CDR3 spells CASSNRDNTDTQYF. DNA for the CDR3: TGCGCCAGCAGCAACCGGGACAACACAGATACGCAGTATTTT.

V and J are TRBV4-2 and TRBJ2-5; D perhaps matches TRBD1 (5 bases). The CDR3 contains 15 residues. Germline loops: CDR1 LGHNA, CDR2 YNFKEQ. Deletions cut 0 bases from V and 3 bases from J, with 11 bases between. CDR3 residues: CASSQEAGSEETQYF. The DNA of the CDR3 is TGTGCCAGCAGCCAAGAGGCAGGGTCGGAAGAGACCCAGTACTTC.

This clone appeared a few times. V and J are TRBV5-1 and TRBJ2-3; 9 nucleotides line up with TRBD1. The CDR3 is 15 amino acids. Germline CDR1 reads SGHRS; CDR2 reads YFSETQ. J lost 8 bases, V lost 4 bases, and 11 bases had no gene match. DNA for the CDR3: TGCGCCAGCAGCCCCGGGACAGGGAGCACGGGTACGCAGTATTTT. Protein sequence: CASSPGTGSTGTQYF.

V usage is TRBV11-2 and J usage is TRBJ2-5; a weak D match, TRBD2 (5 bases). The V gene's germline CDR1 is SGHAT and CDR2 FQNNGV. Trimming took off 6 bases at V and 5 bases at J, with 13 bases between the two ends. This CDR3 has 13 amino acids. CDR3 sequence (DNA): TGTGCCAGCAGACGAGGGCTCGGGGAGACCCAGTACTTC. Protein product: CASRRGLGETQYF.

This clone was recorded a few times. This chain uses TRBV2 with TRBJ2-1, with a weak D call TRBD1 (5 bases). This CDR3 region has 16 residues. Germline V gene sequence: CDR1 SNHLY, CDR2 FYNNEI. V was clipped by 1 base and J by 3 bases, with 13 bases between them. The CDR3 is CASSEGKGIYYNEQFF. The CDR3 DNA reads TGTGCCAGCAGTGAAGGAAAGGGGATCTACTACAATGAGCAGTTCTTC.